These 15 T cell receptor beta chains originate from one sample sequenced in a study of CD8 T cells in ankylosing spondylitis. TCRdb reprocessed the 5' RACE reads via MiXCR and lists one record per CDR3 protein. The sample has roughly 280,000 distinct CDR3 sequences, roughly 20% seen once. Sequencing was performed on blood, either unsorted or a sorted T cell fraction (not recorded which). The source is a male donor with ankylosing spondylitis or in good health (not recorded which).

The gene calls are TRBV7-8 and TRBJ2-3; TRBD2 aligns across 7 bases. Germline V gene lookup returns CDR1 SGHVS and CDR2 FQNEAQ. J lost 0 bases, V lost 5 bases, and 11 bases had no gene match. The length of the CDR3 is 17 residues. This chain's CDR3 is CASSPGGGLSSTDTQYF. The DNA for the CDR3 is TGTGCCAGCAGCCCGGGCGGGGGATTAAGTAGCACAGATACGCAGTATTTT.

The CDR3 DNA reads as TGTGCCAGCAAAAAAGACAGGGCTTCCGCCGAGCAGTACGTC. Translated: CASKKDRASAEQYV. This chain uses TRBV12-3 or TRBV12-4 with TRBJ2-7, with 7 bases lining up with TRBD1. J gave up 6 bases and V 7 bases, and 12 bases lay outside the gene matches. This CDR3 is 14 amino acids long.

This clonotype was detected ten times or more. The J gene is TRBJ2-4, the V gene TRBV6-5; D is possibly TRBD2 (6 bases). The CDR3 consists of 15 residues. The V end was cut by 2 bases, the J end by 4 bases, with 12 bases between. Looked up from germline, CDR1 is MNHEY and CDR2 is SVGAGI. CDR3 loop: CASSYKSGVKNIQYF. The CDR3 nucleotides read TGTGCCAGCAGTTACAAGTCGGGGGTTAAAAACATTCAGTACTTC.

The CDR3 DNA sequence: TGTGCCGGAAACAGGGGGCCGGGAGAGACCCAGTACTTC. This sequence encodes CAGNRGPGETQYF. The chain links TRBV6-1 to TRBJ2-5, with 9 bases that match TRBD1. The CDR3 is made up of 13 amino acids. The V gene end was trimmed by 11 bases and the J gene end by 4 bases; junction bases not matched to a gene: 8. Germline assignment: CDR1 MNHNS and CDR2 SASEGT.

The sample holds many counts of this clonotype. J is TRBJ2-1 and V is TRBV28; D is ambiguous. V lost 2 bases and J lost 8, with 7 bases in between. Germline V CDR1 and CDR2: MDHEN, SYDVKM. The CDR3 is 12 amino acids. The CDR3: CASSLLRYEQFF. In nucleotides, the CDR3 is TGTGCCAGCAGTTTACTACGTTATGAGCAGTTCTTC.

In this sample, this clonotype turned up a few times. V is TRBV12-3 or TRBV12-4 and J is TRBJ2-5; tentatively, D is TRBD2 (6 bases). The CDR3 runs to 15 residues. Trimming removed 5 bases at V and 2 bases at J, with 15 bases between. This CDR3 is CASSPGPGRQETQYF. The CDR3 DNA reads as TGTGCCAGCAGTCCGGGGCCAGGGAGGCAAGAGACCCAGTACTTC.

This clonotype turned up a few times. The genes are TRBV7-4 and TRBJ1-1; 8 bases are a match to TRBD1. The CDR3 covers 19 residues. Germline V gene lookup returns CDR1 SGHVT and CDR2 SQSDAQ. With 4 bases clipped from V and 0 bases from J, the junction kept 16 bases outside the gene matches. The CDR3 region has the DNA TGTGCCAGCAGCTACGCGCAGGGGGCCTTGTGTCCTATGAACACTGAAGCTTTCTTT. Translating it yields CASSYAQGALCPMNTEAFF.

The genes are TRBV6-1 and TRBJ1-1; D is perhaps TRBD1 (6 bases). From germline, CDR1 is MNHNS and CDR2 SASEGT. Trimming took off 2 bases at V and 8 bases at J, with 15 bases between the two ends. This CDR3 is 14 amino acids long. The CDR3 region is CASSEPGAGGEAFF. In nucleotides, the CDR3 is TGTGCCAGCAGTGAACCAGGGGCCGGGGGCGAAGCTTTCTTT.

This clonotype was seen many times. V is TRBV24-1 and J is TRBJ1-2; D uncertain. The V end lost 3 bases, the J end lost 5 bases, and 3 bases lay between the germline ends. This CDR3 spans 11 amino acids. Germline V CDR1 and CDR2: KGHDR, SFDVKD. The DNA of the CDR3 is TGTGCCACCAGTGATGTGTATGGCTACACCTTC. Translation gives CATSDVYGYTF.

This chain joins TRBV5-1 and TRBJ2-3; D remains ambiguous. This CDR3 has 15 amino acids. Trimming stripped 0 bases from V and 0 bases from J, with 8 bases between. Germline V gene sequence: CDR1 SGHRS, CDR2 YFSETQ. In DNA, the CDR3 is TGCGCCAGCAGCTTGGGACACCAGAGCACAGATACGCAGTATTTT. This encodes CASSLGHQSTDTQYF.

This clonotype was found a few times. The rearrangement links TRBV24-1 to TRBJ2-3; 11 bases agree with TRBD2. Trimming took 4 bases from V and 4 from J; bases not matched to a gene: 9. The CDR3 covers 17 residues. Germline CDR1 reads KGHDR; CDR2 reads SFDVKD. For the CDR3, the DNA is TGTGCCACCAGTGACTCCTGGGATAGCGGGGGGGCAGATACGCAGTATTTT. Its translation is CATSDSWDSGGADTQYF.

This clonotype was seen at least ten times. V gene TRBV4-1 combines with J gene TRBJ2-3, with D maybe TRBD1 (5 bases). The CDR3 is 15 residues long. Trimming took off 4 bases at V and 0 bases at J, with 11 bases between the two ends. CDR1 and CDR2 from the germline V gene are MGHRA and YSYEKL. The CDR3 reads CASSLLTASTDTQYF. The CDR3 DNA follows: TGCGCCAGCAGCCTACTGACAGCTAGCACAGATACGCAGTATTTT.

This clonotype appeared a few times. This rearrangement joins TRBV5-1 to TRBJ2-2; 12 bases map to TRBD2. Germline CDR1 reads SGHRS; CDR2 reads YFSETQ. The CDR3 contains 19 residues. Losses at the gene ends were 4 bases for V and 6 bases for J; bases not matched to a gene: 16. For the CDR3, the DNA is TGCGCCAGCAGCGGCCCTAGCGGGAGGGCCTTTTCGGACGCCGGGGAGCTGTTTTTT. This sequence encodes CASSGPSGRAFSDAGELFF.

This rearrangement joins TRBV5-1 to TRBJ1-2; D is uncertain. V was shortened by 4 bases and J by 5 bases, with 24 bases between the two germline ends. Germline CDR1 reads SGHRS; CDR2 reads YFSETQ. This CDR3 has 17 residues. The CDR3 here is CASSQKNQIDNGYGYTF. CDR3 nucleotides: TGCGCCAGCAGCCAAAAGAACCAGATTGATAATGGTTATGGCTACACCTTC.

CDR3: CASRPNANRGHAQYF. As DNA, the CDR3 is TGTGCCAGCAGGCCGAACGCCAACAGGGGTCATGCGCAGTATTTT. The chain recombines TRBV28 with TRBJ2-3; TRBD1 matches 7 bases. Trimming removed 6 bases from V and 10 bases from J; junction bases left unmatched: 16. The CDR3 is made up of 15 amino acids. Germline assignment: CDR1 MDHEN and CDR2 SYDVKM.